One sample yielded the 26 T cell receptor beta chains listed below, sequenced in a study of blood T cell repertoires in COVID-19. Generated by immunoSEQ multiplex PCR, the TCRdb table keeps only in-frame clones and is missing some. The data contain about 76,000 clones, about 85% of them seen just once; the ten biggest clones take up approximately 11%. Material: peripheral blood. Every receptor here comes from a man aged 55 to 70 with COVID-19, enrolled during active disease.

The chain couples TRBV5-6 to TRBJ2-5; D is possibly TRBD2 (6 bases). Germline values: CDR1 SGHDT, CDR2 YYEEEE. V shed 1 base and J shed 1 base, with 11 bases lying between them. The CDR3 is made up of 15 amino acids. CDR3 bases: TGTGCCAGCAGCTTGTACCGGGAGTTCCAAGAGACCCAGTACTTC. It codes for CASSLYREFQETQYF.

J is TRBJ2-7 and V is TRBV10-2, with 7 bases matching TRBD2. The CDR3 totals 17 residues. In germline, CDR1 is WSHSY, CDR2 SAAADI. V lost 5 bases, J lost 0 bases, and 13 bases stayed unmatched. The CDR3 protein is CASSYGLGSRSSYEQYF. The CDR3 DNA follows: TGCGCCAGCAGTTATGGACTAGGCTCCCGGAGCTCCTACGAGCAGTACTTC.

The genes are TRBV30 and TRBJ2-3; a possible D gene is TRBD2 (8 bases). CDR3 length equals 15 residues. The V gene's germline CDR1 is GTSNPN and CDR2 SVGIG (reference sequence). The V end lost 5 bases, the J end lost 3 bases, and 18 bases lay between the germline ends. The CDR3 reads CAWSGGAGVTDTQYF. The CDR3 coding sequence is TGTGCCTGGTCAGGGGGAGCGGGAGTAACAGATACGCAGTATTTT. The variable domain in full, with the rest retrieved from reference TRBV30 and TRBJ2-3, is SQTIHQWPATLVQPVGSPLSLECTVEGTSNPNLYWYRQAAGRGLQLLFYSVGIGQISSEVPQNLSASRPQDRQFILSSKKLLLSDSGFYLCAWSGGAGVTDTQYFGPGTRLTVL.

This sequence joins TRBV28 and TRBJ1-3; TRBD1 matches 7 bases. CDR3 size: 16 residues. Losses at the gene ends were 3 bases for V and 0 bases for J; bases not matched to a gene: 5. The germline V gene has CDR1 MDHEN and CDR2 SYDVKM. The CDR3 nucleotides read TGTGCCAGCAGTTTGGGGGGACAGAACTCTGGAAACACCATATATTTT. It codes for CASSLGGQNSGNTIYF.

The chain carries TRBV5-1 and TRBJ2-6; a weak D match, TRBD1 (5 bases). Trimming pared 3 bases from V and 1 base from J, leaving 5 bases between. Germline V lookup: CDR1 SGHRS, CDR2 YFSETQ. This CDR3 has 14 amino acids. CDR3 sequence reads: CASSSGSGANVLTF. The CDR3 DNA reads as TGCGCCAGCAGCTCAGGGTCTGGGGCCAACGTCCTGACTTTC.

This chain connects TRBV5-1 to TRBJ2-3; 8 bases are shared with TRBD2. Germline-derived CDR1 and CDR2 are SGHRS and YFSETQ. This CDR3 comprises 16 residues. V shed 5 bases and J 2 bases; nucleotides not matched to a gene: 10. In DNA form, the CDR3 reads TGCGCCAGCAGGGAGGGACTAGGTAGGTCCACAGATACGCAGTATTTT. Amino acid sequence: CASREGLGRSTDTQYF.

This chain connects TRBV9 to TRBJ1-2; a weak D match, TRBD1 (5 bases). V lost 4 bases, J lost 4 bases, and 14 bases lay in between. The germline V gene has CDR1 SGDLS and CDR2 YYNGEE. This CDR3 spans 14 amino acids. Written as DNA, the CDR3 is TGTGCCAGCAGCAAAGAGCAGGGTTCCTATGGCTACACCTTC. It translates to CASSKEQGSYGYTF.

V and J are TRBV7-6 and TRBJ1-3, with no clear D. Germline CDR1 is SGHVS and CDR2 is FNYEAQ. The CDR3 is 17 amino acids. V was cut by 1 base and J by 1 base, with 14 bases left in between. The chain's CDR3 is CASSLDVGVFSGNTIYF. CDR3 in DNA: TGTGCCAGCAGCTTAGATGTCGGGGTCTTTTCTGGAAACACCATATATTTT.

The chain joins TRBV7-2 to TRBJ2-3; D possibly corresponds to TRBD2 (6 bases). Germline V gives CDR1 SGHTA, CDR2 FQGNSA. Trimming stripped 1 base from V and 3 bases from J, with 11 bases between. This CDR3 is built from 15 residues. CDR3 protein: CASSLVGGPTDTQYF. The CDR3 bases are TGTGCCAGCAGCTTAGTTGGAGGGCCGACAGATACGCAGTATTTT.

The chain joins TRBV9 to TRBJ2-7; 8 bases match TRBD2. CDR1 is SGDLS, CDR2 YYNGEE, per germline. This CDR3 spans 16 amino acids. The junction had 9 bases not matched to a gene; V was cut back by 4 bases and J by 0 bases. The CDR3 nucleotides read TGTGCCAGCAGCCCCATTGGGAGCGGGAGCTCCTACGAGCAGTACTTC. Its protein is CASSPIGSGSSYEQYF.

This sequence joins TRBV2 and TRBJ1-1; TRBD1 is a possible D gene (6 bases). Germline V gene sequence: CDR1 SNHLY, CDR2 FYNNEI. There are 14 residues in the CDR3. Trimming removed 8 bases from V and 0 bases from J, with 13 bases in between. The CDR3 nucleotides read TGTGCCAGCTCTCTACAGGGCATGAACACTGAAGCTTTCTTT. Its protein product is CASSLQGMNTEAFF.

This clone was detected only a few times. The V gene is TRBV9, the J gene TRBJ1-3, with D possibly being TRBD1 (5 bases). Germline CDR1 reads SGDLS; CDR2 reads YYNGEE. V lost 5 bases, J lost 2 bases, and 23 bases lay in between. The CDR3 runs to 18 residues. The CDR3 protein is CASSDQTPGWGAGNTIYF. The CDR3 DNA sequence: TGTGCCAGCAGTGACCAGACTCCCGGGTGGGGGGCTGGAAACACCATATATTTT.

V and J are TRBV21-1 and TRBJ2-7; the table calls TRBD1, which could not be checked here. TRBV21-1 is classified as a pseudogene. The CDR3 has 17 amino acids. The CDR3 here is CASSNVSLVTASYEQYF. DNA of the CDR3: TGTGCCAGCAGCAATGTCTCGTTAGTGACAGCCTCCTACGAGCAGTACTTC.

The chain joins TRBV19 to TRBJ2-1; 9 nucleotides line up with TRBD2. Germline lookup yields CDR1 LNHDA and CDR2 SQIVND (reference sequence). The junction had 18 bases not matched to a gene; V was cut back by 6 bases and J by 3 bases. This CDR3 is built from 19 residues. The CDR3 DNA is TGTGCCAGTAGAAAGAATGGGGTAGCGGGAGATAGAAGCTACAATGAGCAGTTCTTC. This translates into CASRKNGVAGDRSYNEQFF.

The V gene is TRBV6-5, the J gene TRBJ1-1, with TRBD1 identical over 7 bases. This CDR3 contains 14 residues. The germline CDR1 and CDR2 sequences are MNHEY and SVGAGI. The J segment lost 1 base and the V segment lost 4 bases, leaving 3 bases of the junction unmatched. CDR3 amino acids: CASSLGQQNTEAFF. The CDR3 nucleotides are TGTGCCAGCAGTTTGGGACAGCAGAACACTGAAGCTTTCTTT.

The rearrangement joins TRBV4-1 to TRBJ2-2; perhaps TRBD2 as D (7 bases). Trimming took off 0 bases at V and 4 bases at J, with 15 bases between the two ends. The CDR3 contains 17 residues. Germline CDR1 and CDR2: MGHRA and YSYEKL. The CDR3 DNA reads as TGCGCCAGCAGCCAAGAAAGGGGGGGGATTCGCACCGGGGAGCTGTTTTTT. Translating it yields CASSQERGGIRTGELFF.

The chain is built from TRBV2 and TRBJ1-1; 7 bases align to TRBD1. The J segment lost 2 bases and the V segment lost 4 bases, leaving 1 base of the junction unmatched. The CDR3 contains 13 residues. Germline V CDR1 and CDR2: SNHLY, FYNNEI. The CDR3, as DNA: TGTGCCAGCAGTGGACAGGGTAACACTGAAGCTTTCTTT. Protein: CASSGQGNTEAFF.

The chain recombines TRBV5-1 with TRBJ2-5; maybe TRBD1 (6 bases). The V end was cut by 4 bases, the J end by 3 bases, with 16 bases between. Germline CDR1 is SGHRS and CDR2 is YFSETQ. This CDR3 is 15 amino acids long. This chain's CDR3 is CASSNQGRTEETQYF. CDR3 DNA sequence: TGCGCCAGCAGCAATCAGGGGCGAACCGAAGAGACCCAGTACTTC.

This chain uses TRBV5-1 with TRBJ1-2; TRBD1 matches at 10 bases. Germline CDR1 reads SGHRS; CDR2 reads YFSETQ. The CDR3 consists of 14 residues. The V gene end was trimmed by 4 bases and the J gene end by 3 bases; junction bases not matched to a gene: 3. The CDR3 DNA reads as TGCGCCAGCAGCCGGGACAGGGGTTACTATGGCTACACCTTC. The encoded protein is CASSRDRGYYGYTF.

This clone has only one observation. The J gene is TRBJ1-1, the V gene TRBV6-5; possible D gene TRBD1, 5 bases. The V end was cut by 1 base, the J end by 4 bases, with 13 bases between. Germline values: CDR1 MNHEY, CDR2 SVGAGI. The CDR3 consists of 15 residues. CDR3 sequence: CASSYLPGIGTEAFF. The CDR3, as DNA: TGTGCCAGCAGTTACTTGCCAGGGATCGGCACTGAAGCTTTCTTT.

The chain joins TRBV6-6 to TRBJ1-1; TRBD1 might be the D (5 bases). Per germline, CDR1 MNHNY and CDR2 SVGAGI (reference sequence). CDR3 size: 13 residues. Between the trimmed V and J ends, which lost 7 bases and 2 bases, there was a span of 11 bases. CDR3 protein: CASTPGRNTEAFF. The CDR3, as DNA: TGTGCCAGCACCCCAGGGCGAAACACTGAAGCTTTCTTT.

The chain has TRBV10-3 and TRBJ1-1; 10 bases line up with TRBD1. The trim removed 10 bases at V and 4 bases at J, leaving 3 bases unmatched. In germline, CDR1 is ENHRY, CDR2 SYGVKD. This CDR3 is built from 12 residues. The CDR3 here is CATRQGATEAFF. CDR3 nucleotides: TGTGCCACCAGACAGGGGGCCACTGAAGCTTTCTTT.

The chain has TRBV2 and TRBJ1-6; tentative D call: TRBD1 (5 bases). Germline V lookup: CDR1 SNHLY, CDR2 FYNNEI. This CDR3 is built from 14 residues. Trimming stripped 5 bases from V and 8 bases from J, with 13 bases between. CDR3 region: CASSLQGGDSPLHF. The CDR3 DNA follows: TGTGCCAGCAGTCTTCAGGGTGGGGATTCACCCCTCCACTTT. The full variable domain, with the rest looked up from reference TRBV2 and TRBJ1-6, is EPEVTQTPSHQVTQMGQEVILRCVPISNHLYFYWYRQILGQKVEFLVSFYNNEISEKSEIFDDQFSVERPDGSNFTLKIRSTKLEDSAMYFCASSLQGGDSPLHFGNGTRLTVT.

The rearrangement uses TRBV7-9 and TRBJ2-1; 7 nucleotides line up with TRBD1. The CDR3 is 13 amino acids. Unmatched junction bases numbered 2, after V lost 1 base and J lost 8 bases. The germline V gene encodes CDR1 SEHNR and CDR2 FQNEAQ (reference sequence). As DNA, the CDR3 is TGTGCCAGCAGCTTAGTAGGACAGGATGAGCAGTTCTTC. It encodes CASSLVGQDEQFF.

The chain is built from TRBV28 and TRBJ1-4; tentative D call: TRBD1 (5 bases). V was pared by 7 bases and J by 8 bases, with 20 bases between. Germline CDR1 is MDHEN and CDR2 is SYDVKM. The CDR3 covers 15 residues. CDR3 nucleotides: TGTGCCAGCAAAAAGATGGGGCGCATACAGGAAAAACTGTTTTTT. This codes for CASKKMGRIQEKLFF.

As to this clone: The same CDR3 also results from other DNA sequences found in this sample. V and J are TRBV3-1 (or the pseudogene TRBV3-2) and TRBJ2-1; D is ambiguous. The CDR3 loop spans 12 amino acids. V lost 1 base, J lost 6 bases, and 4 bases lay in between. The germline CDR1 and CDR2 sequences are LGHDT and YNNKEL (reference sequence). CDR3 sequence (DNA): TGTGCCAGCAGCCAAGTTCTCAATGAGCAGTTCTTC. Translating gives CASSQVLNEQFF.